The rows below give T cell receptor beta chains drawn from one sample of a study of tumor-infiltrating lymphocytes in primary liver carcinoma. TCRdb re-analysed the multiplex PCR reads in MiXCR, keeping a single row per CDR3 protein. The data show about 180,000 distinct CDR3 sequences, with 50% to 75% seen just once and about 70% held by the top ten. Specimen: peripheral blood. The receptors come from a middle-aged man with primary liver carcinoma and hepatitis B virus infection. The CDR3 runs from the conserved cysteine through the conserved F or W. Each record gives: clone size, V gene, J gene, D gene, CDR3 DNA, CDR3 protein. The D gene is left open where the match is weak. Clone size is shown for a subset of rows, as once, few, many or a class of expanded clone.

clone_size: few; v_call: TRBV11-1; j_call: TRBJ2-3; d_call: -; cdr3_nt: TGTGCCAGCCGCCCCCCTGGGGGCGGCTCCACAGATACGCAGTATTTT; cdr3_aa: CASRPPGGGSTDTQYF
clone_size: -; v_call: TRBV7-9; j_call: TRBJ2-7; d_call: -; cdr3_nt: TGTGCCAGCAGACAGCTCAGCTCCTACGAGCAGTACTTC; cdr3_aa: CASRQLSSYEQYF
clone_size: -; v_call: TRBV10-3; j_call: TRBJ2-3; d_call: -; cdr3_nt: TGTGCCATCAGCGATCGGGGCATAGATACGCAGTATTTT; cdr3_aa: CAISDRGIDTQYF
clone_size: -; v_call: TRBV20-1; j_call: TRBJ2-1; d_call: TRBD1; cdr3_nt: TGCAGTACTAACAGGGGGCCCTCCTACAATGAGCAGTTCTTC; cdr3_aa: CSTNRGPSYNEQFF
clone_size: -; v_call: TRBV4-1; j_call: TRBJ1-5; d_call: TRBD1; cdr3_nt: TGCGCCAGCAGCCAGATATCAGGGGGCCATCAGCCCCAGCATTTT; cdr3_aa: CASSQISGGHQPQHF
clone_size: -; v_call: TRBV12-3/TRBV12-4; j_call: TRBJ1-1; d_call: -; cdr3_nt: TGTGCCGGTTGCCTACGGGGTCTCACTGAAGCTTTCTTT; cdr3_aa: CAGCLRGLTEAFF
clone_size: many; v_call: TRBV11-1; j_call: TRBJ1-4; d_call: -; cdr3_nt: TGTGCCAGCAGCTCCGGATGGGACAACAATGAAAAACTGTTTTTT; cdr3_aa: CASSSGWDNNEKLFF
clone_size: -; v_call: TRBV12-3/TRBV12-4; j_call: TRBJ1-4; d_call: -; cdr3_nt: TGTGCCAGCGGGGTGGGGGGGGGTAAAAAACTGTTTTTT; cdr3_aa: CASGVGGGKKLFF
clone_size: -; v_call: TRBV6-6; j_call: TRBJ2-3; d_call: -; cdr3_nt: TGTGCCAGCAGTTTTAGGGTCCCTAGCACAGATACGCAGTATTTT; cdr3_aa: CASSFRVPSTDTQYF
clone_size: few; v_call: TRBV12-3/TRBV12-4; j_call: TRBJ2-3; d_call: -; cdr3_nt: TGTGCCAGCAGCCTTAGCGTCTCAGATACGCAGTATTTT; cdr3_aa: CASSLSVSDTQYF
clone_size: -; v_call: TRBV6-5; j_call: TRBJ2-7; d_call: TRBD2; cdr3_nt: TGTGCCAGCAAGAAGGGACTAGCGGGACGCGAGCAGTACTTC; cdr3_aa: CASKKGLAGREQYF
clone_size: -; v_call: TRBV10-1; j_call: TRBJ2-7; d_call: -; cdr3_nt: TGCGCCAGTCGTGACCACAGGGTCGACGAGCAGTACTTC; cdr3_aa: CASRDHRVDEQYF
clone_size: -; v_call: TRBV6-1; j_call: TRBJ1-5; d_call: -; cdr3_nt: TGTGCCAGCAGTGCCGGGCAGGCAGTACCCCAGCATTTT; cdr3_aa: CASSAGQAVPQHF
clone_size: -; v_call: TRBV4-1; j_call: TRBJ1-2; d_call: -; cdr3_nt: TGCGCCGGCAGCGAGACAGCTAACCATGGCTACACCTTC; cdr3_aa: CAGSETANHGYTF
clone_size: -; v_call: TRBV11-2; j_call: TRBJ2-2; d_call: -; cdr3_nt: TGTGTCAGCAGCCCTTTGGGGGACACCGGGGAGCTGTTTTTC; cdr3_aa: CVSSPLGDTGELFF
clone_size: -; v_call: TRBV6-5; j_call: TRBJ2-7; d_call: -; cdr3_nt: TGTGCCAGCAGTTACTCCCGAGGCTCGTACTACGAGCAGTACTTC; cdr3_aa: CASSYSRGSYYEQYF
clone_size: -; v_call: TRBV5-1; j_call: TRBJ1-5; d_call: -; cdr3_nt: TGCGCCAGCAGCGAGGAGGGAAATAGCAATCAGCCCCAGCATTTT; cdr3_aa: CASSEEGNSNQPQHF
clone_size: -; v_call: TRBV12-3/TRBV12-4; j_call: TRBJ2-3; d_call: -; cdr3_nt: TGTGCCAGCAGTTTAGGGTCAGCGGATACCCAGTATTTT; cdr3_aa: CASSLGSADTQYF
clone_size: -; v_call: TRBV14; j_call: TRBJ2-5; d_call: TRBD1; cdr3_nt: TGTGCCAGCAGCCCTTGGACAGGGGGCGGGGAGACCCAGTGCTTC; cdr3_aa: CASSPWTGGGETQCF
clone_size: -; v_call: TRBV11-2; j_call: TRBJ2-1; d_call: -; cdr3_nt: TGCGCCAGCAGCCGAAGCGGATCTGGCAATGGGCAGTTCTTC; cdr3_aa: CASSRSGSGNGQFF
clone_size: few; v_call: TRBV6-1; j_call: TRBJ2-5; d_call: -; cdr3_nt: TGTGCCAGCAGCAGGGTGGGGGAGACCCAGTACTTC; cdr3_aa: CASSRVGETQYF
clone_size: few; v_call: TRBV29-1; j_call: TRBJ2-1; d_call: TRBD1; cdr3_nt: TGCAGCGTCTCGGGACAGGGGGTCCTTGAGCAGTTCTTC; cdr3_aa: CSVSGQGVLEQFF
clone_size: many; v_call: TRBV11-2; j_call: TRBJ1-1; d_call: TRBD1; cdr3_nt: TGTGCCAGCAGCTTAGGGGACAGGGTAAACACTGAAGCTTTCTTT; cdr3_aa: CASSLGDRVNTEAFF
clone_size: few; v_call: TRBV6-1; j_call: TRBJ1-6; d_call: -; cdr3_nt: TGTGCCACTACTAAGGACAGCTCCTATAATTCACCCCTCCACTTT; cdr3_aa: CATTKDSSYNSPLHF
clone_size: -; v_call: TRBV11-2; j_call: TRBJ1-2; d_call: -; cdr3_nt: TGTGCCAGCAGCTTAGGAAGGATGGACTATGGCTACACCTTC; cdr3_aa: CASSLGRMDYGYTF
clone_size: -; v_call: TRBV5-5; j_call: TRBJ1-5; d_call: TRBD1; cdr3_nt: TGTGCCAGCAGCCTAGACAGGGAAAGGTATAGCAATCAGCCCCAGCATTTT; cdr3_aa: CASSLDRERYSNQPQHF
clone_size: -; v_call: TRBV6-5; j_call: TRBJ1-1; d_call: -; cdr3_nt: TGTGCCAGCAGTTATTCCGGGGCTCTAAGCACTGAAGCTTTCTTT; cdr3_aa: CASSYSGALSTEAFF
clone_size: -; v_call: TRBV6-2/TRBV6-3; j_call: TRBJ2-2; d_call: -; cdr3_nt: TGTGCCAGCATCCGACTCCCCGGGGAGCTGTTTTTT; cdr3_aa: CASIRLPGELFF
clone_size: -; v_call: TRBV7-8; j_call: TRBJ2-7; d_call: TRBD1; cdr3_nt: TGTGCCAGCAGGGTGGACAGGGGCTACGAGCAGTACTTC; cdr3_aa: CASRVDRGYEQYF
clone_size: -; v_call: TRBV5-6; j_call: TRBJ2-1; d_call: -; cdr3_nt: TGTGCCAGCAGCTTGGTTGACTATGCAGGCGATGAGCAGTTCTTC; cdr3_aa: CASSLVDYAGDEQFF
clone_size: -; v_call: TRBV29-1; j_call: TRBJ2-7; d_call: TRBD2; cdr3_nt: TGCAGCGCTTTTGGAACTAGCGGGTCCTACGAGCGGTACTTC; cdr3_aa: CSAFGTSGSYERYF
clone_size: -; v_call: TRBV13; j_call: TRBJ2-3; d_call: TRBD2; cdr3_nt: TGTGCCAGCAGAATAGCGGGAGAGACAGATACGCAGTATTTT; cdr3_aa: CASRIAGETDTQYF
clone_size: -; v_call: TRBV5-5; j_call: TRBJ2-1; d_call: -; cdr3_nt: TGTGCCAGCAGCTTGGCCTTGGGCTTTCAGATCAATGAGCAGTTCTTC; cdr3_aa: CASSLALGFQINEQFF
clone_size: -; v_call: TRBV4-1; j_call: TRBJ1-5; d_call: -; cdr3_nt: TGCGCCAGCAGCCAAGATCACGATGTTTATAGCAATCAGCCCCAGCATTTT; cdr3_aa: CASSQDHDVYSNQPQHF
clone_size: -; v_call: TRBV10-2; j_call: TRBJ2-2; d_call: -; cdr3_nt: TGCGCCAGCAGCCCTGGGGGGGCCGGCACCGGGGAGCTGTTTTTT; cdr3_aa: CASSPGGAGTGELFF
clone_size: few; v_call: TRBV6-1; j_call: TRBJ2-7; d_call: -; cdr3_nt: TGTGCCAGCGCCTTGCCAGGTACAGCCTACGAGCAGTACTTC; cdr3_aa: CASALPGTAYEQYF
clone_size: -; v_call: TRBV5-6; j_call: TRBJ1-4; d_call: -; cdr3_nt: TGTGCCAGCAGCCTGGACGAAAGGTCGGCGGAGGATGAAAAACTGTTTTTT; cdr3_aa: CASSLDERSAEDEKLFF
clone_size: -; v_call: TRBV6-5; j_call: TRBJ2-7; d_call: TRBD1; cdr3_nt: TGTGCCACCTCCCTAAGGGCAGGGGGCCCCTACGAGCAGTACTTC; cdr3_aa: CATSLRAGGPYEQYF
clone_size: -; v_call: TRBV29-1; j_call: TRBJ1-2; d_call: -; cdr3_nt: TGCTGCGTTCTCCATGGCAATGCTGGCTACGCCTTC; cdr3_aa: CCVLHGNAGYAF
clone_size: few; v_call: TRBV12-3/TRBV12-4; j_call: TRBJ2-1; d_call: TRBD2; cdr3_nt: TGTGCCAGCAGTTTATGGACTAGCGGTCAGGCGGCCTACAATGAGCAGTTCTTC; cdr3_aa: CASSLWTSGQAAYNEQFF
clone_size: -; v_call: TRBV28; j_call: TRBJ2-2; d_call: -; cdr3_nt: TGTGCCAGCAGTTTCAACAGGGTTGGCATCGGGGAGCTGTTTTTT; cdr3_aa: CASSFNRVGIGELFF
clone_size: -; v_call: TRBV5-4; j_call: TRBJ2-2; d_call: -; cdr3_nt: TGTGCCAGCAGCCAGTATCCCGGGGAGCTGTTTTTT; cdr3_aa: CASSQYPGELFF
clone_size: -; v_call: TRBV6-1; j_call: TRBJ1-6; d_call: -; cdr3_nt: TGTGTCAGCAGGACAAATAATTCACCCTTCCACTTT; cdr3_aa: CVSRTNNSPFHF
clone_size: -; v_call: TRBV7-8; j_call: TRBJ2-6; d_call: -; cdr3_nt: TGTGCCAGCAGCCTCTTCCAGGGCTTTGGGGCCAACGTCCTGACTTTC; cdr3_aa: CASSLFQGFGANVLTF
clone_size: few; v_call: TRBV6-5; j_call: TRBJ1-1; d_call: -; cdr3_nt: TGTGCCGCCTTCGGGACACAGGGTGAAGCTTTCTTT; cdr3_aa: CAAFGTQGEAFF
clone_size: few; v_call: TRBV6-1; j_call: TRBJ2-3; d_call: -; cdr3_nt: TGTGCCAGCAGTGAATTGGCCCAACCCCGGTCGCAGTATTTT; cdr3_aa: CASSELAQPRSQYF
clone_size: -; v_call: TRBV4-1; j_call: TRBJ2-5; d_call: -; cdr3_nt: TGCACCAGCAGCCAAAGGTCTACCCGGGAACGCCAAGAGACCCAGTACTTC; cdr3_aa: CTSSQRSTRERQETQYF
clone_size: -; v_call: TRBV4-1; j_call: TRBJ1-1; d_call: -; cdr3_nt: TGCGCCAGCAGCAAGGGTCAGGGTCCGAGGGGTGAAGCTTTCTTT; cdr3_aa: CASSKGQGPRGEAFF
clone_size: -; v_call: TRBV11-3; j_call: TRBJ2-5; d_call: TRBD2; cdr3_nt: TGTACCAGCAACTTAGGAGTGACTAGCGGTTCTATTCAAGAGACCCAGTACTTC; cdr3_aa: CTSNLGVTSGSIQETQYF
clone_size: -; v_call: TRBV11-2; j_call: TRBJ2-7; d_call: -; cdr3_nt: TGTGCCAGCAGCCCCCCGACCCGGGGGTTCAAGCAGTATTTC; cdr3_aa: CASSPPTRGFKQYF
clone_size: -; v_call: TRBV6-5; j_call: TRBJ2-5; d_call: -; cdr3_nt: TGTGCCAGCGCTCTTGTGGTCCACAGCCAAGAGACCCAGTACTTC; cdr3_aa: CASALVVHSQETQYF
clone_size: -; v_call: TRBV6-5; j_call: TRBJ1-1; d_call: -; cdr3_nt: TGTGCCAGCAGATTGGTCGTGAACACTGAAGCTTTCTTT; cdr3_aa: CASRLVVNTEAFF
clone_size: few; v_call: TRBV6-2/TRBV6-3; j_call: TRBJ2-7; d_call: TRBD2; cdr3_nt: TGCGCCAGCAGTTACCCGCGGGAGTCCTACGAGCAGTACTTC; cdr3_aa: CASSYPRESYEQYF